This T cell receptor beta chain was sequenced for a study of shared clonotypes between healthy human individuals (dated by TCRdb to about 2020). For the wider study: The cohort comprised a couple of women and a few men aged 18 to 49 years. Libraries were prepared and TCR repertoires were sequenced by different laboratories using diverse techniques, in order to increase sequencing depth and limit assay-specific biases. To estimate repertoire size and how much clonotype sharing occurs between individuals, the study deeply sequenced the blood TCR repertoires of five or six healthy adults. For each donor, CD4 naive and CD4 memory were each given three plates, CD8 naive was given two plates, and CD8 memory was given one plate. Per donor, leukapheresis produced somewhere between about 0.85 and 8.9 billion PBMCs.

TCR CDR3 regions were amplified from genomic DNA by multiplex PCR using the deep immunoSEQ assay. For each cell subset, the extracted genomic DNA was distributed evenly across all wells of several immunoSEQ 96-well plates, and each plate served as one replicate. Each replicate PCR for sorted subsets received around 0.2 ug genomic DNA, equal to roughly 30,000 T cell genomes. The purified libraries were quantified using a Qubit 3.0 fluorometer, sized with a Bioanalyzer 2100, and then quantified again using the KAPA Library Quantification kit. Every immunoSEQ 96-well plate was sequenced on a separate single-read 150-cycle Illumina NextSeq 550 flow cell. The authors processed their data as follows. The immunoSEQ output contained only junctional sequences without quality scores, so filtering could not match that applied to full-length reads. Sequences were annotated with PyIR, a Python wrapper for IgBLAST v1.9, and V/J genes and CDR3 were assigned using IMGT germline references. Any read was removed if the V/J assignment was weak (E-value above 1e-6), the CDR3 was missing, or the read contained stop codons, out-of-frame junctions, or ambiguous translated residues. V3J clonotypes were defined as sequences sharing an identical inferred V gene, J gene, and CDR3 amino acid sequence. To compute the percentage overlap between repertoires, the number of shared unique clonotypes was divided by the size of the smaller repertoire. Repertoire richness was assessed with RTK rarefaction, the Chao1 estimator, and Recon v2.1 estimates of unobserved clonotypes. OLGA was used to compute generation probabilities for all TCRbeta clonotypes that the gDNA method yielded from a handful of donors. The table comes from immuneACCESS by way of TCRdb, which keeps in-frame sequences with V and J called. Part of the clones is missing from these tables; in studies checked, under half for an unresolved V gene and the rest for unknown reasons. V, J and clone size derive from that table, while D and trimming were established from the DNA sequence. The sample table records more than 600,000 clones; 92% of these occur just once. The leading ten clones occupy about 24% of the sample.

Unmatched junction bases come to 5, with V trimmed by 2 bases and J by 8 bases. For CDR1 and CDR2, the germline V gene (reference sequence) lists MNHEY and SMNVEV. Its CDR3 holds 14 amino acids, cysteine through phenylalanine. CDR3 DNA is the only sequence kept; it has 42 bases, read in frame from the first base. Comment on this clone: Its antigen remains unidentified. Base qualities are missing; no much larger clone stands one base away.

CD8 naive samples were obtained by positive selection for CCR7 among CD45RO-negative cells, yielding a CD45RA+CCR7+ population from which TemRA cells were excluded. Healthy HIV-negative adults with no recently reported acute infections or vaccinations were included as donors. Every donor was a Caucasian adult residing in Nashville, Tennessee, USA. Blood was collected by leukapheresis, and PBMCs were isolated by Ficoll-Histopaque density gradient centrifugation and then cryopreserved in liquid nitrogen vapor phase. Analytical flow cytometry was used to check the purity and quantity of every magnetically sorted T cell population. From each sorted fraction, genomic DNA was isolated and quantified by UV absorbance on a Nanodrop 2000c. Study-wide findings and limitations: Larger estimated clonotype richness was generally found for naive subsets than for memory subsets. Sampling was restricted to blood, and TCR repertoires in tissue are likely to differ from TCR repertoires in blood. Incomplete sequencing was indicated by rarefaction of sorted-subset datasets, despite the large sequencing depth. Because the study included a small number of donors, the genetic and exposure-history diversity represented was limited. Pairwise subsampling indicated that sequencing depth was expected to affect the degree of clonotype sharing among donors. Roughly 5% of naive CD4, 3.5% of naive CD8, about 2.5% of memory CD4, and around 0.42% of memory CD8 clonotypes were shared across a few donors. Compared with non-shared clonotypes, the clonotypes found in all four sorted-subset donors had higher generation probabilities.

Rearrangement joined TRBV27 to TRBJ2-1; TRBD2 aligns with 8 central bases. The material sequenced was naive CD8+ T cells sorted from blood. The cell subset or site label on this specimen signifies: CD45RA+CCR7+. This clonotype was obtained from a man aged 25 to 40 in good health. The nucleotides are TGTGCCAGCAGTTTAGGGACTAGTCGGCATGAGCAGTTCTTC. Its protein product is CASSLGTSRHEQFF.